These 18 T cell receptor beta chains share one sample of origin, sequenced in a study of PD-1 blockade in classical Hodgkin lymphoma. Produced via immunoSEQ multiplex PCR; TCRdb's table is partial and in-frame only. The table has about 98,000 clones, more than 90% seen once. Following autologous stem cell transplantation, relapse occurred in every patient, and exposure to brentuximab vedotin varied. The sequencing used peripheral blood mononuclear cells (PBMCs), collected at baseline. The receptors were sampled from a human donor with classical Hodgkin lymphoma.

The chain carries TRBV30 and TRBJ2-7; D remains unclear. Trimming took 0 bases from V and 0 from J, leaving 0 bases between them. CDR3 length equals 11 residues. The V gene's germline CDR1 is GTSNPN and CDR2 SVGIG (reference sequence). This CDR3 is CAWSVSYEQYF. CDR3 bases: TGTGCCTGGAGTGTCTCCTACGAGCAGTACTTC.

V and J are TRBV6-6 and TRBJ2-4, with 7 bases aligning to TRBD1. Germline V CDR1 and CDR2: MNHNY, SVGAGI (reference sequence). After removal of 6 bases from V and 9 bases from J, the junction contained 11 bases not matched to a gene. The CDR3 extends over 14 amino acids. This CDR3 is CASRPNRGTVIQYF. DNA for the CDR3: TGTGCCAGCAGGCCTAACAGGGGTACGGTCATTCAGTACTTC.

The CDR3 DNA reads TGCGCCAGCAGCCAAGCCAGGGGTCTGAGAAACACCATATATTTT. It encodes CASSQARGLRNTIYF. V usage is TRBV4-1 and J usage is TRBJ1-3; D possibly corresponds to TRBD1 (6 bases). In germline, CDR1 is MGHRA, CDR2 YSYEKL. V was pared by 1 base and J by 5 bases, with 12 bases between. This CDR3 contains 15 residues.

The J gene is TRBJ2-3, the V gene TRBV2, with TRBD2 identical over 7 bases. The CDR3 sequence is 14 residues long. The V and J ends lost 5 bases and 1 base, in that order; junction bases with no gene match: 3. Germline assignment: CDR1 SNHLY and CDR2 FYNNEI. Here the CDR3 DNA reads TGTGCCAGCAGTAATCTAGCGGGCACAGATACGCAGTATTTT. Its translation is CASSNLAGTDTQYF.

The CDR3 sequence: CASRRADGYTF. The CDR3 nucleotides read TGTGCCAGCAGGAGGGCCGATGGCTACACCTTC. The V and J genes are TRBV6-5 and TRBJ1-2; D gene unclear. The CDR3 is 11 amino acids. Germline CDR1 and CDR2: MNHEY and SVGAGI. Trimming removed 6 bases from V and 6 bases from J, with 8 bases in between.

The rearrangement joins TRBV27 to TRBJ2-3, with TRBD2 identical over 9 bases. Germline CDR1 and CDR2: MNHEY and SMNVEV (reference sequence). V gave up 5 bases and J gave up 4 bases; unmatched junction bases: 7. The CDR3 spans 15 residues. The CDR3 DNA sequence: TGTGCCAGCAGTCTTATAGCGGGAGAAGCAGATACGCAGTATTTT. It specifies CASSLIAGEADTQYF.

V gene TRBV7-8 combines with J gene TRBJ2-7; 7 bases map to TRBD1. With V trimmed by 4 bases and J by 4 bases, 7 bases remained unmatched. The length of the CDR3 is 14 residues. Germline V gene data show CDR1 as SGHVS and CDR2 as FQNEAQ. The CDR3: CASSYRQGGYEQYF. The CDR3 DNA reads TGTGCCAGCAGCTACCGACAGGGCGGGTACGAGCAGTACTTC.

This sequence joins TRBV30 and TRBJ2-7; D possibly corresponds to TRBD1 (5 bases). Trimming pared 4 bases from V and 2 bases from J, leaving 9 bases between. CDR1 and CDR2 (germline): GTSNPN, SVGIG (reference sequence). The CDR3 extends over 12 amino acids. Here the CDR3 reads CAWKGFPYEQYF. The CDR3 DNA follows: TGTGCCTGGAAGGGGTTCCCCTACGAGCAGTACTTC. Based on the CDR3 plus reference TRBV30 and TRBJ2-7, the full variable domain is SQTIHQWPATLVQPVGSPLSLECTVEGTSNPNLYWYRQAAGRGLQLLFYSVGIGQISSEVPQNLSASRPQDRQFILSSKKLLLSDSGFYLCAWKGFPYEQYFGPGTRLTVT.

This rearrangement joins TRBV14 to TRBJ1-1; 8 nucleotides agree with TRBD1. Losses at the gene ends were 0 bases for V and 1 base for J; bases not matched to a gene: 7. Germline assignment: CDR1 SGHDN and CDR2 FVKESK. The CDR3 is 17 residues long. CDR3 region: CASSQEGQGWRNTEAFF. In nucleotides, the CDR3 is TGTGCCAGCAGCCAAGAAGGACAGGGATGGCGGAACACTGAAGCTTTCTTT.

This clone has just one count. The V and J genes are TRBV10-3 and TRBJ2-3; TRBD1 aligns across 9 bases. Germline-derived CDR1 and CDR2 are ENHRY and SYGVKD. Losses at the gene ends were 6 bases for V and 3 bases for J; bases not matched to a gene: 7. The CDR3 has 15 amino acids. CDR3 DNA: TGTGCCATCAGACCCGGGACAGGGATAACAGATACGCAGTATTTT. Its translation is CAIRPGTGITDTQYF.

The chain has TRBV10-1 and TRBJ2-1; no reliable D call. Germline assignment: CDR1 WNHNN and CDR2 SYGVQD (reference sequence). The length of the CDR3 is 16 residues. The V end lost 2 bases, the J end lost 5 bases, and 16 bases lay between the germline ends. CDR3 sequence: CASSEGVSASDNEQFF. CDR3 in DNA: TGCGCCAGCAGTGAGGGAGTATCTGCGTCGGACAATGAGCAGTTCTTC.

J is TRBJ2-7 and V is TRBV6-1; the D call may be TRBD1 or TRBD2 (6 bases each). Per the germline V gene, CDR1 is MNHNS and CDR2 is SASEGT. The CDR3 has 14 amino acids. The V and J ends lost 7 bases and 3 bases respectively, with 16 bases between them. CDR3 protein: CASKPSGDNYEQYF. Here the CDR3 DNA reads TGTGCCAGCAAGCCTTCGGGGGACAACTACGAGCAGTACTTC.

The chain combines TRBV5-6 with TRBJ2-2; the D gene is possibly TRBD1 (6 bases). Germline V gene sequence: CDR1 SGHDT, CDR2 YYEEEE. Trimming cost V 2 bases and J 6 bases, with 14 bases left between them. The CDR3 runs 15 residues. CDR3 amino acids: CASSFPTGSAGELFF. The CDR3, as DNA: TGTGCCAGCAGCTTCCCGACAGGCTCGGCCGGGGAGCTGTTTTTT.

The chain uses TRBV19 and TRBJ2-1; D is unresolved. Trimming removed 6 bases at V and 2 bases at J, with 8 bases between. The CDR3 extends over 13 amino acids. CDR1 and CDR2 from the germline V gene are LNHDA and SQIVND (reference sequence). The CDR3 coding sequence is TGTGCCAGTAGAGTAGAGCCCTACAATGAGCAGTTCTTC. It is translated as CASRVEPYNEQFF.

There are a few counts of this clone. The chain recombines TRBV7-6 with TRBJ2-7; unclear D gene. V gave up 5 bases and J gave up 3 bases, with 11 bases separating them. Germline CDR1 SGHVS, CDR2 FNYEAQ. The CDR3 loop spans 13 amino acids. As DNA, the CDR3 is TGTGCCAGCAGCCTATCCACAGACTACGAGCAGTACTTC. This codes for CASSLSTDYEQYF.

This clone occurred a few times. The rearrangement uses TRBV13 and TRBJ2-3; 7 nucleotides match TRBD1. The junction had 3 bases not matched to a gene; V was cut back by 6 bases and J by 0 bases. Germline CDR1 PRHDT, CDR2 FYEKMQ (reference sequence). This CDR3 contains 14 residues. CDR3 coding DNA: TGTGCCAGCAGTCGCAGGGGGAGCACAGATACGCAGTATTTT. Protein product: CASSRRGSTDTQYF.

This chain connects TRBV9 to TRBJ2-7, with 12 nucleotides matching TRBD2. Unmatched junction bases numbered 6, after V lost 0 bases and J lost 5 bases. The CDR3 covers 16 residues. The germline V gene encodes CDR1 SGDLS and CDR2 YYNGEE. This chain's CDR3 is CASSVGGLAGKDEQYF. The CDR3 nucleotides are TGTGCCAGCAGCGTAGGAGGACTAGCGGGAAAGGACGAGCAGTACTTC.

The V gene is TRBV5-1, the J gene TRBJ2-2; D gene ambiguous. The CDR3 loop spans 15 amino acids. V shed 0 bases and J shed 4 bases, with 10 bases lying between them. Germline V gives CDR1 SGHRS, CDR2 YFSETQ. The CDR3 nucleotides read TGCGCCAGCAGCTTGGATTCAGGCCCCACCGGGGAGCTGTTTTTT. It is translated as CASSLDSGPTGELFF.